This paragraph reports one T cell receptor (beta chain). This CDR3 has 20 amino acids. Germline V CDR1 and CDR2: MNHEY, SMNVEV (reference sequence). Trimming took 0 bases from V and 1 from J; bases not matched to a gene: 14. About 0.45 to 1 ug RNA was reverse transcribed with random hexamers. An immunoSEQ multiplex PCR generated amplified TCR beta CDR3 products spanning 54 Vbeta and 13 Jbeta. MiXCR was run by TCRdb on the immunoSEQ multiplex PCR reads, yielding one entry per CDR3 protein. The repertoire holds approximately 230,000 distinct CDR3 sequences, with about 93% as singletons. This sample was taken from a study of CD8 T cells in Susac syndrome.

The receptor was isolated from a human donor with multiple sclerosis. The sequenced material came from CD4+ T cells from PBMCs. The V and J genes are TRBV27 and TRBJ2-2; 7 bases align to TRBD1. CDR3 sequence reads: CASSLSGTVATIKNTGELFF. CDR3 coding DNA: TGTGCCAGCAGTTTATCAGGGACAGTTGCCACCATTAAGAACACCGGGGAGCTGTTTTTT.